These 2 T cell receptor beta chains originate from one sample sequenced in a study of Tregs in tolerant kidney transplant recipients. Profiled with immunoSEQ multiplex PCR; TCRdb holds only in-frame clones, not every one. There are about 240,000 clones in the sample; roughly four fifths occur only once, and roughly 0.67% lies in the top ten. Sequencing was performed on CD4+ T cells from blood. Receptors were obtained from a human donor in good health.

CDR3 sequence reads: CASSLGVAGNNQPQHF. The CDR3 bases are TGTGCCAGCAGCTTGGGGGTAGCAGGGAACAATCAGCCCCAGCATTTT. The chain has TRBV5-5 and TRBJ1-5, with TRBD1 as a possible D gene (5 bases). The CDR3 covers 16 residues. With 0 bases removed from V and 3 bases from J, the gap between germline ends came to 13 bases. Germline CDR1 reads SGHKS; CDR2 reads YYEKEE (reference sequence).

The CDR3 nucleotides read TGTGCCAGCAGCTTAGGGAGGTATGGCTACACCTTC. Its translation is CASSLGRYGYTF. The J gene is TRBJ1-2, the V gene TRBV7-9, with no clear D. This CDR3 spans 12 amino acids. The germline V gene encodes CDR1 SEHNR and CDR2 FQNEAQ (reference sequence). With 1 base removed from V and 5 bases from J, the gap between germline ends came to 5 bases.